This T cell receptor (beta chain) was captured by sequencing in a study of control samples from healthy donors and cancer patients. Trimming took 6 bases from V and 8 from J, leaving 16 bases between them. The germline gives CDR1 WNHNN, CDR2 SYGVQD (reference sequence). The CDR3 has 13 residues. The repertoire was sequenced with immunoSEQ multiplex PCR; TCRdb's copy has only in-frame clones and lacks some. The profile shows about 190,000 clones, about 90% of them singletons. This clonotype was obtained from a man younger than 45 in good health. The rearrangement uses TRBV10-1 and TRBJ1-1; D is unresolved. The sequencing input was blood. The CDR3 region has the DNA TGCGCCAGCAGCCGGGATCCGGCTTTGGAAGCTTTCTTT. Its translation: CASSRDPALEAFF.